A single sample is the source of the 3 T cell receptor beta chains below, sequenced in a study of blood T cell repertoires in COVID-19. The repertoire was sequenced with immunoSEQ multiplex PCR; TCRdb's copy has only in-frame clones and lacks some. The data contain some 97,000 clones, approximately 90% of them singletons. The sample consisted of peripheral blood. These receptors were taken from a man aged 55-75 years with acute or convalescent COVID-19.

As concerns this clone: A read error is likely here: a far larger clone is one base away. The chain links TRBV7-6 to TRBJ2-1, with TRBD1 identical over 7 bases. Germline lookup yields CDR1 SGHVS and CDR2 FNYEAQ. The CDR3 sequence is 12 residues long. After removal of 3 bases from V and 7 bases from J, the junction contained 0 bases not matched to a gene. The CDR3 DNA reads TGTGCCAGCAGCTTCAGGGGGAATGAGCAGTTCTTC. Amino acid sequence: CASSFRGNEQFF.

This chain uses TRBV29-1 with TRBJ2-7; 9 bases map to TRBD1. Germline CDR1 and CDR2: SQVTM and ANQGSEA. With V trimmed by 6 bases and J by 4 bases, 7 bases remained unmatched. The CDR3 has 13 amino acids. The chain's CDR3 is CSVYPGQGYEQYF. The CDR3 region has the DNA TGCAGCGTCTATCCGGGACAGGGATACGAGCAGTACTTC.

This clone was detected once. The V gene is TRBV18, the J gene TRBJ2-3; 14 nucleotides align to TRBD2. This CDR3 comprises 17 residues. Germline-derived CDR1 and CDR2 are KGHSH and LQKENI. The V gene end was trimmed by 1 base and the J gene end by 5 bases; junction bases not matched to a gene: 5. The CDR3 reads CASSPLTSGRAQDTQYF. The CDR3 DNA is TGTGCCAGCTCACCACTGACTAGCGGGAGGGCCCAAGATACGCAGTATTTT.